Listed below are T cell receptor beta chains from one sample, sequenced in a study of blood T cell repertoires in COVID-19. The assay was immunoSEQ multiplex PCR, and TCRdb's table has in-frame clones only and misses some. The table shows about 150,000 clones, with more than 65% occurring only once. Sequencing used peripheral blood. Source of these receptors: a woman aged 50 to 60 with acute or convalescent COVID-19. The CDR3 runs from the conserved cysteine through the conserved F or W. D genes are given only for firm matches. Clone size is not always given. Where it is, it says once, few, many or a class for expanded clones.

CDR3aa: CASSAGRANEKLFF; CDR3nt: TGTGCCAGCAGCGCAGGGAGGGCTAATGAAAAACTGTTTTTT; d_gene: -; abundance: few; v_gene: TRBV7-9; len: 14; j_gene: TRBJ1-4
CDR3aa: CASSLLRDSILVSPLSYEQYF; CDR3nt: TGTGCCAGCAGTCTCCTCCGGGACTCGATCCTGGTATCACCTCTGTCCTACGAGCAGTACTTC; d_gene: -; abundance: -; v_gene: TRBV27; len: 21; j_gene: TRBJ2-7
CDR3aa: CATSREAGVNSPLHF; CDR3nt: TGTGCCACCAGCAGAGAGGCAGGGGTAAATTCACCCCTCCACTTT; d_gene: -; abundance: once; v_gene: TRBV15; len: 15; j_gene: TRBJ1-6
CDR3aa: CASSPILRSYYGYTF; CDR3nt: TGCGCCAGCAGCCCGATCCTACGGTCCTACTATGGCTACACCTTC; d_gene: -; abundance: -; v_gene: TRBV5-1; len: 15; j_gene: TRBJ1-2
CDR3aa: CASSYSVVEARETQYF; CDR3nt: TGTGCCAGCAGTTACTCAGTGGTTGAGGCGCGGGAGACCCAGTACTTC; d_gene: -; abundance: once; v_gene: TRBV6-5; len: 16; j_gene: TRBJ2-5
CDR3aa: CASSQGGSLQGRTDTQYF; CDR3nt: TGTGCCAGCAGCCAGGGTGGGAGCTTACAGGGGCGCACAGATACGCAGTATTTT; d_gene: TRBD1; abundance: -; v_gene: TRBV7-9; len: 18; j_gene: TRBJ2-3
CDR3aa: CSASPWTSGINPYEQYF; CDR3nt: TGCAGTGCTAGTCCCTGGACTAGCGGAATCAATCCCTACGAGCAGTACTTC; d_gene: TRBD2; abundance: once; v_gene: TRBV20-1; len: 17; j_gene: TRBJ2-7
CDR3aa: CASSLVGAGKNIQYF; CDR3nt: TGCGCCAGCAGCCTTGTAGGGGCAGGGAAAAACATTCAGTACTTC; d_gene: -; abundance: -; v_gene: TRBV4-1; len: 15; j_gene: TRBJ2-4
CDR3aa: CASSPTGDTGELFF; CDR3nt: TGTGCCAGCAGCCCGACGGGAGACACCGGGGAGCTGTTTTTT; d_gene: -; abundance: -; v_gene: TRBV7-3; len: 14; j_gene: TRBJ2-2
CDR3aa: CASSVGTSGGADTQYF; CDR3nt: TGTGCCAGCAGCGTAGGGACTAGCGGGGGGGCAGATACGCAGTATTTT; d_gene: TRBD2; abundance: -; v_gene: TRBV9; len: 16; j_gene: TRBJ2-3
CDR3aa: CASSPLSSYEQYF; CDR3nt: TGTGCCAGCTCACCACTGAGCTCCTACGAGCAGTACTTC; d_gene: -; abundance: -; v_gene: TRBV18; len: 13; j_gene: TRBJ2-7
CDR3aa: CASSSTGSNQPQHF; CDR3nt: TGTGCCAGCAGCTCGACAGGGAGCAATCAGCCCCAGCATTTT; d_gene: TRBD1; abundance: -; v_gene: TRBV3-1/TRBV3-2; len: 14; j_gene: TRBJ1-5
CDR3aa: CASSSWRENTGELFF; CDR3nt: TGTGCCAGCAGCTCTTGGCGGGAGAACACCGGGGAGCTGTTTTTT; d_gene: -; abundance: -; v_gene: TRBV7-9; len: 15; j_gene: TRBJ2-2
CDR3aa: CAISDLHWETQYF; CDR3nt: TGTGCCATCAGTGATCTGCACTGGGAGACCCAGTACTTC; d_gene: -; abundance: -; v_gene: TRBV10-3; len: 13; j_gene: TRBJ2-5
CDR3aa: CASSRGASTNTGELFF; CDR3nt: TGCGCCAGCAGCCGGGGCGCTAGTACCAACACCGGGGAGCTGTTTTTT; d_gene: -; abundance: -; v_gene: TRBV4-3; len: 16; j_gene: TRBJ2-2
CDR3aa: CASSLRRGPSETQYF; CDR3nt: TGTGCCAGCAGTTTACGGCGGGGGCCGTCAGAGACCCAGTACTTC; d_gene: -; abundance: -; v_gene: TRBV27; len: 15; j_gene: TRBJ2-5
CDR3aa: CATSRGTGNTEAFF; CDR3nt: TGTGCCACCAGCAGGGGGACAGGGAACACTGAAGCTTTCTTT; d_gene: TRBD1; abundance: once; v_gene: TRBV15; len: 14; j_gene: TRBJ1-1
CDR3aa: CSVVGQRYEQYF; CDR3nt: TGCAGCGTTGTAGGACAGCGCTACGAGCAGTACTTC; d_gene: -; abundance: -; v_gene: TRBV29-1; len: 12; j_gene: TRBJ2-7
CDR3aa: CASSSGTGSYEQYF; CDR3nt: TGTGCCAGCAGCTCCGGGACAGGGTCCTACGAGCAGTACTTC; d_gene: TRBD1; abundance: -; v_gene: TRBV7-2; len: 14; j_gene: TRBJ2-7
CDR3aa: CASSSGTGGNQPQHF; CDR3nt: TGTGCCAGCAGTTCGGGGACAGGGGGTAATCAGCCCCAGCATTTT; d_gene: TRBD1; abundance: -; v_gene: TRBV27; len: 15; j_gene: TRBJ1-5
CDR3aa: CASSRTGTGTYNEQFF; CDR3nt: TGTGCCAGCAGCCGGACAGGGACGGGCACCTACAATGAGCAGTTCTTC; d_gene: TRBD1; abundance: -; v_gene: TRBV9; len: 16; j_gene: TRBJ2-1
CDR3aa: CASSESRGGLETQYF; CDR3nt: TGTGCCAGCAGTGAATCCAGGGGTGGTCTAGAGACCCAGTACTTC; d_gene: -; abundance: -; v_gene: TRBV2; len: 15; j_gene: TRBJ2-5
CDR3aa: CASSKSGAYNSPLHF; CDR3nt: TGTGCCAGTAGTAAATCCGGGGCCTATAATTCACCCCTCCACTTT; d_gene: -; abundance: once; v_gene: TRBV19; len: 15; j_gene: TRBJ1-6
CDR3aa: CASSNHPRPNEKLFF; CDR3nt: TGTGCCAGTAGTAATCACCCCAGGCCCAATGAAAAACTGTTTTTT; d_gene: -; abundance: few; v_gene: TRBV19; len: 15; j_gene: TRBJ1-4
CDR3aa: CASRYRLMNTEAFF; CDR3nt: TGTGCCAGCAGATACAGACTGATGAACACTGAAGCTTTCTTT; d_gene: -; abundance: once; v_gene: TRBV6-5; len: 14; j_gene: TRBJ1-1
CDR3aa: CASSLGSGRAYEQYF; CDR3nt: TGTGCCAGCAGTTTAGGTAGCGGGAGGGCCTACGAGCAGTACTTC; d_gene: TRBD2; abundance: few; v_gene: TRBV28; len: 15; j_gene: TRBJ2-7
CDR3aa: CASSTAPGFAGYTF; CDR3nt: TGTGCCAGTAGCACAGCCCCAGGGTTCGCGGGCTACACCTTC; d_gene: -; abundance: -; v_gene: TRBV19; len: 14; j_gene: TRBJ1-2
CDR3aa: CASSLTWDTRYEQYF; CDR3nt: TGTGCCAGCAGCCTAACCTGGGACACCCGCTACGAGCAGTACTTC; d_gene: -; abundance: -; v_gene: TRBV7-2; len: 15; j_gene: TRBJ2-7
CDR3aa: CASNLRTAYEQYF; CDR3nt: TGTGCCAGCAACCTCAGGACAGCCTACGAGCAGTACTTC; d_gene: -; abundance: -; v_gene: TRBV6-5; len: 13; j_gene: TRBJ2-7
CDR3aa: CASSSASGTGGEKLFF; CDR3nt: TGTGCCAGCAGCTCTGCTTCCGGGACAGGGGGGGAAAAACTGTTTTTT; d_gene: TRBD1; abundance: -; v_gene: TRBV7-9; len: 16; j_gene: TRBJ1-4
CDR3aa: CASRAQSISTDTQYF; CDR3nt: TGCGCCAGCAGGGCACAGAGTATTAGCACAGATACGCAGTATTTT; d_gene: -; abundance: -; v_gene: TRBV5-1; len: 15; j_gene: TRBJ2-3
CDR3aa: CASSSVGYGGQDTQYF; CDR3nt: TGCGCCAGCAGCTCGGTGGGCTATGGGGGCCAAGATACGCAGTATTTT; d_gene: -; abundance: -; v_gene: TRBV5-1; len: 16; j_gene: TRBJ2-3
CDR3aa: CASSQVPGHATGELFF; CDR3nt: TGTGCCAGCAGCCAAGTTCCGGGACATGCCACCGGGGAGCTGTTTTTT; d_gene: -; abundance: -; v_gene: TRBV3-1/TRBV3-2; len: 16; j_gene: TRBJ2-2